What follows describes a single T cell receptor (beta chain). What antigen it recognizes has not been identified. No base quality information exists; no much larger clone differs at one position. The CDR3 regions of human TCRbeta chains were analyzed by immunosequencing. The paper's data handling went like this. TCRs in the repertoires were compared against a reference library of SARS-CoV-2-specific TCRs that had been generated with the MIRA antigen-specificity platform. Breadth meant the fraction of unique TCRs that were SARS-CoV-2-associated, whereas depth meant the fraction of total T cells that were SARS-CoV-2-associated. Each spike-specific TCR was assigned to its reactive spike region and to a CD4 or CD8 class using the MIRA data. Log10-transformed breadth and depth values were compared by one-way ANOVA with Sidak's multiple comparisons tests. The source is immuneACCESS, and TCRdb retained only in-frame sequences with V and J called. Part of the clones is not carried over; for the studies checked, unresolved V genes explain less than half of this, and the remainder is unexplained. The DNA gave D and trimming, while V, J and clone size come from that table. Across this sample there are roughly 100,000 clones, with around 80% seen only once. Approximately 5.1% of the sample belongs to the ten largest clones.

These data are taken from a study of T cell responses to AZD1222 COVID-19 vaccine (dated by TCRdb to about 2021). In the study overall: AZD1222 recipients given second doses at about 4 weeks or at about 12 weeks were pooled, since spike-specific TCR depth and breadth were not found to differ between the two schedules. A total of 233 trial participants underwent TCR sequencing, of whom about 200 had received two doses of AZD1222 and around 26 had received two doses of the MenACWY control vaccine. Trial participants were enrolled into age subgroups of 18-55, 56-69 and 70-plus years, which contained approximately 150, 30 and 60 TCR-sequenced participants, respectively.

According to the germline V gene, CDR1 reads SNHLY and CDR2 reads FYNNEI. V loses 2 bases, J loses 4 bases, and the germline ends lie 2 bases apart. The CDR3 starts with the cysteine, ends with the phenylalanine, and has 11 residues. Of all the DNA, just the CDR3 is kept, 33 bases in frame from base 1. The paper as a whole reports these results and caveats: Because no day 14 peak-response samples were available, the repertoires could be characterized only after the peak T cell response. The vaccine-associated CD4 TCRs covered the entire spike protein, and the dominant responses fell in regions 160-218 and 743-854. Only five to seven AZD1222 recipients were SARS-CoV-2 seropositive at baseline, limiting conclusions about previously exposed vaccinees. Participants were mostly white British and included more females than males, and it was suggested by the authors that clonal diversity may have been underestimated. Epitopes outside the regions mutated in the B.1.351 and B.1.1.7 variants were reportedly recognized by nearly half of the unique spike-specific TCRs. After two AZD1222 doses, both the breadth and the depth of spike-specific TCRs were significantly higher than at day 0 and than in MenACWY recipients. The 56-69-year group was small, and its depth increase did not reach significance, likely because of low power.

What the time point label conveys for this sample: baseline before first vaccination. Vaccinee samples were obtained from the UK trials COV001 and COV002, which included a single-blind randomized controlled phase 2/3 trial of AZD1222 (ChAdOx1 nCoV-19) in healthy adults. For TCRbeta chain sequencing, PBMC samples from trial participants were taken at day 0 and at day 28 after the second dose. The chain is made from TRBV2 and TRBJ1-1; no D segment can be confidently identified. Sequencing used peripheral blood, obtained on day 0 of AZD1222 vaccination. This receptor was identified in an adult in good health. The CDR3 protein sequence reads: CASSEFTEAFF. The DNA sequence is TGTGCCAGCAGTGAATTCACTGAAGCTTTCTTT. With the rest looked up from the reference TRBV2 and TRBJ1-1 genes rather than sequenced, the full variable domain is EPEVTQTPSHQVTQMGQEVILRCVPISNHLYFYWYRQILGQKVEFLVSFYNNEISEKSEIFDDQFSVERPDGSNFTLKIRSTKLEDSAMYFCASSEFTEAFFGQGTRLTVV.